The clone carrying this T cell receptor (beta chain) occurred a few times. The sample comes from a study of blood T cell repertoires in COVID-19. Turning to the study itself: There were acute and convalescent COVID-19 samples, and they came from the United States, Italy and Spain. The cDNA or gDNA used as material had been derived from T cells, B-cell-depleted T cells, or PBMCs.

Authors' processing steps: Estimates of nucleated cell counts were drawn from the amplification of reference gene primers. Profiling relied on immunoSEQ multiplex PCR, and the TCRdb table lists in-frame clones only, not all of them. Clone size and the V and J calls come from that table; the DNA yielded D and trimming. This table holds 190,000 or so clones, approximately 87% found once. The ends were cut back, 1 base at V and 1 base at J, with 8 bases in the middle. This CDR3 comprises 14 residues. In germline, CDR1 is SGHRS, CDR2 YFSETQ. This sequence originates from a woman in her 70s with acute or convalescent COVID-19. The specimen was peripheral blood. The V gene is TRBV5-1, the J gene TRBJ1-1; D uncertain. The CDR3 spells CASSLPHQNTEAFF. The CDR3 DNA follows: TGCGCCAGCAGCTTGCCACACCAGAACACTGAAGCTTTCTTT.